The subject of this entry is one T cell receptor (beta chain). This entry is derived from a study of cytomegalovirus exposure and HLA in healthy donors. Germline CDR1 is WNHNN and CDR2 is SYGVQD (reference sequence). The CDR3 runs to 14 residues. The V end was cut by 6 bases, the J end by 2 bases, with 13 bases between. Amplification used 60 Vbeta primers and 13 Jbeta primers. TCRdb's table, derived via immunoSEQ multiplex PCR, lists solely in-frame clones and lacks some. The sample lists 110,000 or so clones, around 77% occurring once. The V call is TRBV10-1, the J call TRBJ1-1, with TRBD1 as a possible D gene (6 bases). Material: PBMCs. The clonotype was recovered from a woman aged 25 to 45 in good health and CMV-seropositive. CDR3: CASRPDRSNTEAFF. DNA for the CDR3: TGCGCCAGCAGGCCGGACAGATCCAACACTGAAGCTTTCTTT.